This T cell receptor (beta chain) came from a study of T cell repertoires in ileal Crohn's disease. Included were adult ileal or ileocolonic Crohn's patients indicated for ileocolonic resection. Trimming took 4 bases from V and 3 from J, leaving 21 bases between them. Germline V lookup: CDR1 SGHTA, CDR2 FQGNSA. The CDR3 loop spans 17 amino acids. Study observations and caveats: Clonal expansions were more frequent in active smokers than non-smokers at surgery.

Regarding this clone: No antigen is known for it.

Repertoires were generated with immunoSEQ multiplex PCR, while TCRdb's copy carries only in-frame clones and drops some. The sample lists about 5,400 clones, roughly 80% seen once, with 11% to 15% in the top ten. The chain carries TRBV7-2 and TRBJ1-2; no firm D call. The specimen sequenced was ileal tissue. The receptor's source is an adult with Crohn's disease. The CDR3 sequence: CASSSPSVGTLYYGYTF. The DNA for the CDR3 is TGTGCCAGCAGCTCCCCGTCTGTGGGTACCCTCTACTATGGCTACACCTTC.